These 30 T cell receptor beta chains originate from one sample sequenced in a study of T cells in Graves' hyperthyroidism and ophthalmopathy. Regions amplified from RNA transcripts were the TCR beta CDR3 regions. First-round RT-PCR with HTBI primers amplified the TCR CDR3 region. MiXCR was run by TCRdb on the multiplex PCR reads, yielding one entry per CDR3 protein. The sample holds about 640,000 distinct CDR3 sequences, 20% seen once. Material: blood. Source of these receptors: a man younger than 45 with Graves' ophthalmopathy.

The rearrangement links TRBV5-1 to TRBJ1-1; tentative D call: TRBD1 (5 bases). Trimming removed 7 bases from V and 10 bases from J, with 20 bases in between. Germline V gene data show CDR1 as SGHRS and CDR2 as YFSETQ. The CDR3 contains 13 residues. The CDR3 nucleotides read TGCGCCAGCCAAGGACCGTCCTCGGGGGTAGCTTTCTTT. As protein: CASQGPSSGVAFF.

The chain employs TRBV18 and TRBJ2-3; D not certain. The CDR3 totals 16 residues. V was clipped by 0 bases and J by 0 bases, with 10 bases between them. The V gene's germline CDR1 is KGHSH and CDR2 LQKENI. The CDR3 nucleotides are TGTGCCAGCTCACCACCAAACGCAACTAGCACAGATACGCAGTATTTT. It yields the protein CASSPPNATSTDTQYF.

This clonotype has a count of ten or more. The CDR3 protein is CASSLEAGSTYEQYF. The CDR3 bases are TGTGCCAGCAGCTTAGAGGCGGGATCCACCTACGAGCAGTACTTC. The V and J genes are TRBV7-6 and TRBJ2-7, with a weak D call TRBD2 (6 bases). CDR3 length equals 15 residues. From germline, CDR1 is SGHVS and CDR2 FNYEAQ. The germline V and J ends were trimmed by 1 base and 2 bases, with 12 bases remaining between them.

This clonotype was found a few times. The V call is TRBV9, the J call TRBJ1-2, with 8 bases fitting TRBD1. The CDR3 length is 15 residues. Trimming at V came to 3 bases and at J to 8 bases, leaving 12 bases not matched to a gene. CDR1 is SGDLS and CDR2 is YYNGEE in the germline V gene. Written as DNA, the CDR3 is TGTGCCAGCAGCGGGGATCCGGACAGGGAGGAAGGCTACACCTTC. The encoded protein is CASSGDPDREEGYTF. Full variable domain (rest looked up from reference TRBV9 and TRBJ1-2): DSGVTQTPKHLITATGQRVTLRCSPRSGDLSVYWYQQSLDQGLQFLIQYYNGEERAKGNILERFSAQQFPDLHSELNLSSLELGDSALYFCASSGDPDREEGYTFGSGTRLTVV.

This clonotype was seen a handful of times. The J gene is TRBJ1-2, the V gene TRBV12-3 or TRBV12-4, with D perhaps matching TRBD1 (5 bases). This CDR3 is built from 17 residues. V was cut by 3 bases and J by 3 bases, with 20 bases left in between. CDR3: CASSLVRGGTADYGYTF. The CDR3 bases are TGTGCCAGCAGTTTGGTCCGGGGGGGAACGGCTGACTATGGCTACACCTTC.

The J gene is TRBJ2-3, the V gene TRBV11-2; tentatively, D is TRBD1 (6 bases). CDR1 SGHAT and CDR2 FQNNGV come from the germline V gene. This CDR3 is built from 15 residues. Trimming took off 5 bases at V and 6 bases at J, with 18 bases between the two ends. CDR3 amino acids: CASSQKARGGDTQYF. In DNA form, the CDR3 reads TGTGCCAGCAGCCAAAAGGCCAGGGGTGGCGATACGCAGTATTTT. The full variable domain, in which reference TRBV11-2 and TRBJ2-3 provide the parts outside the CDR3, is EAGVAQSPRYKIIEKRQSVAFWCNPISGHATLYWYQQILGQGPKLLIQFQNNGVVDDSQLPKDRFSAERLKGVDSTLKIQPAKLEDSAVYLCASSQKARGGDTQYFGPGTRLTVL.

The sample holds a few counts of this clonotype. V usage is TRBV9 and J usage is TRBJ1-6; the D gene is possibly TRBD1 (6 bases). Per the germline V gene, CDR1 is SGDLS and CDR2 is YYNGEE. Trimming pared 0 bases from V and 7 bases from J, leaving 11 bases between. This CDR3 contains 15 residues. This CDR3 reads CASSVGGTQNSPLHF. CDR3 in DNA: TGTGCCAGCAGCGTAGGAGGGACACAGAATTCACCCCTCCACTTT.

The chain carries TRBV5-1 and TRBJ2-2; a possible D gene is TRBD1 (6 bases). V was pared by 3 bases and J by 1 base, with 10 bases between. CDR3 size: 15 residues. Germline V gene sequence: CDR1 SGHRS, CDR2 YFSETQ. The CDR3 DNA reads TGCGCCAGCAGCTGGGCGACAGGGAACACCGGGGAGCTGTTTTTT. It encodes CASSWATGNTGELFF.

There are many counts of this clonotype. In DNA, the CDR3 is TGTGCCAGCAGTGCCGAAGCCTACAATGAGCAGTTCTTC. Translation gives CASSAEAYNEQFF. The V and J genes are TRBV2 and TRBJ2-1; unclear D gene. The germline V gene encodes CDR1 SNHLY and CDR2 FYNNEI. Trimming shortened V by 4 bases and J by 2 bases, and 6 bases separated the two germline ends. The CDR3 consists of 13 residues.

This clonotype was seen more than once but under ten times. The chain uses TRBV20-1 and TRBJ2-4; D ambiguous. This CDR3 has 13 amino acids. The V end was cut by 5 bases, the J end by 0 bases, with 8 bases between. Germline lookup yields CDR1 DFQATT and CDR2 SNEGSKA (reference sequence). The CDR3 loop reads CSALDLAKNIQYF. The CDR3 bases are TGCAGTGCTTTGGATCTAGCCAAAAACATTCAGTACTTC.

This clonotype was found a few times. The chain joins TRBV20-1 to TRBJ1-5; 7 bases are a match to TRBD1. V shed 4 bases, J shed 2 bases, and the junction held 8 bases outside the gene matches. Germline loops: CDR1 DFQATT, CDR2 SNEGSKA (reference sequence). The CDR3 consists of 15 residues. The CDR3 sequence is CSATRQGGGNQPQHF. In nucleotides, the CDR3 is TGCAGTGCTACCCGACAGGGAGGGGGCAATCAGCCCCAGCATTTT.

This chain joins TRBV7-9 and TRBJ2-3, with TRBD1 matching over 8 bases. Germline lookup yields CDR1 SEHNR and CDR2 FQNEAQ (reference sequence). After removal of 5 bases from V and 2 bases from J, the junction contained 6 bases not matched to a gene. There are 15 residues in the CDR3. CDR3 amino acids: CASSLRTGITDTQYF. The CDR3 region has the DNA TGTGCCAGCAGCCTACGGACAGGGATCACAGATACGCAGTATTTT.

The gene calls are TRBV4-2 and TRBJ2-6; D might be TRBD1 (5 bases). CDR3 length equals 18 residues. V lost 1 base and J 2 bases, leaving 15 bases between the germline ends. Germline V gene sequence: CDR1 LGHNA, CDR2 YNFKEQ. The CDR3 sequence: CASSQGPGDSTGANVLTF. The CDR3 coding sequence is TGTGCCAGCAGCCAAGGACCTGGAGACAGTACTGGGGCCAACGTCCTGACTTTC.

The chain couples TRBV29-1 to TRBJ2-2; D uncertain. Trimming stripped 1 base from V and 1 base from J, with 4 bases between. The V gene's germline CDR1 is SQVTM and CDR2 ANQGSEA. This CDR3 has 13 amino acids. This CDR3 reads CSVEVKNTGELFF. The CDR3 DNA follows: TGCAGCGTTGAAGTGAAGAACACCGGGGAGCTGTTTTTT.

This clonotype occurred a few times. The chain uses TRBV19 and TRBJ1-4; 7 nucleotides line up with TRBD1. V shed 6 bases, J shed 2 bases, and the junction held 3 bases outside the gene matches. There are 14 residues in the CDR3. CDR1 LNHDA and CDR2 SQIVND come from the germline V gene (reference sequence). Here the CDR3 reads CASSTGETNEKLFF. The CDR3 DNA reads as TGTGCCAGTAGCACAGGGGAGACTAATGAAAAACTGTTTTTT.

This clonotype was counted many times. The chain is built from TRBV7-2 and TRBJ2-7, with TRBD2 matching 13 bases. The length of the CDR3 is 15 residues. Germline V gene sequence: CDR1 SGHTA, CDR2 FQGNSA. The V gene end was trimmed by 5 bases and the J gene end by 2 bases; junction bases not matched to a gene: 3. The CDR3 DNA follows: TGTGCCAGCAGCGCAGGACTAGCGGGAGCCTACGAGCAGTACTTC. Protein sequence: CASSAGLAGAYEQYF.

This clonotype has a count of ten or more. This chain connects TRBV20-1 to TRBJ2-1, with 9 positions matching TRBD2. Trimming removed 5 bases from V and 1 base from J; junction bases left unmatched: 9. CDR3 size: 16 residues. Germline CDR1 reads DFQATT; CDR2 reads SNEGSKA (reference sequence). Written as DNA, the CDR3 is TGCAGTGCTGTGGGGGTTAGCGGGAGATCCTACAATGAGCAGTTCTTC. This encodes CSAVGVSGRSYNEQFF.

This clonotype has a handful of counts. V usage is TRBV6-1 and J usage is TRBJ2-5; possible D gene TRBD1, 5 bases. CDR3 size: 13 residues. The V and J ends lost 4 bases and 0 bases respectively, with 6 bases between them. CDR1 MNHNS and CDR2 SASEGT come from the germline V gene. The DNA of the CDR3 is TGTGCCAGCAGTGGACAGAACCAAGAGACCCAGTACTTC. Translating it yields CASSGQNQETQYF.

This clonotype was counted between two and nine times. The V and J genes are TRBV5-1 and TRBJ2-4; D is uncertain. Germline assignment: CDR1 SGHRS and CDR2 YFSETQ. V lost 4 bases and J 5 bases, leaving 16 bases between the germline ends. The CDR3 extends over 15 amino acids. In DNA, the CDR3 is TGCGCCAGCAGCCCCGACCTGGGCGCGGAAAACATTCAGTACTTC. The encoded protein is CASSPDLGAENIQYF.

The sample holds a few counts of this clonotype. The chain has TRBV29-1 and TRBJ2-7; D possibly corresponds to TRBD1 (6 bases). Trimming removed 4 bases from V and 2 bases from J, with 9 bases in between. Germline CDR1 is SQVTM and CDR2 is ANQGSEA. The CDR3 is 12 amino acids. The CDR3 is CSVAGETYEQYF. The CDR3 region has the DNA TGCAGCGTTGCAGGGGAAACCTACGAGCAGTACTTC.

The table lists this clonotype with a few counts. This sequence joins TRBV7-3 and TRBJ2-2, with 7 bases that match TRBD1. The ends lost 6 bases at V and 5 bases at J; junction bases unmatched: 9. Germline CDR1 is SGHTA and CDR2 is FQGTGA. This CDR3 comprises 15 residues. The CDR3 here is CASSPTGTGTGELFF. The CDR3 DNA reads TGTGCCAGCAGTCCGACAGGGACGGGGACCGGGGAGCTGTTTTTT.

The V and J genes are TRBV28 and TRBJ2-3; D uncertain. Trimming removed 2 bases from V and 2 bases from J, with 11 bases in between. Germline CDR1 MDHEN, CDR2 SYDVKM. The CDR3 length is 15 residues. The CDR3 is CASSLGGVPTDTQYF. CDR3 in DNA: TGTGCCAGCAGTTTAGGCGGCGTACCCACAGATACGCAGTATTTT. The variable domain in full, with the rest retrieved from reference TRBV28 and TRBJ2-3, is DVKVTQSSRYLVKRTGEKVFLECVQDMDHENMFWYRQDPGLGLRLIYFSYDVKMKEKGDIPEGYSVSREKKERFSLILESASTNQTSMYLCASSLGGVPTDTQYFGPGTRLTVL.

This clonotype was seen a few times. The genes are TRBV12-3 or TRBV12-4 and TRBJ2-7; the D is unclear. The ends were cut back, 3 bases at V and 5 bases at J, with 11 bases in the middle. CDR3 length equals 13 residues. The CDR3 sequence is CASSFPGNHEQYF. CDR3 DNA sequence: TGTGCCAGCAGTTTCCCTGGGAATCACGAGCAGTACTTC.

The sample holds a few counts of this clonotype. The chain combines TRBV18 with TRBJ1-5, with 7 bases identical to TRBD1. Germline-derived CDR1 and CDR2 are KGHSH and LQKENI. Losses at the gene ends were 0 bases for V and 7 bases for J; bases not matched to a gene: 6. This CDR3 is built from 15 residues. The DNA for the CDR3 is TGTGCCAGCTCACCACCGGACAGGTCGGGACAGCCCCAGCATTTT. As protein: CASSPPDRSGQPQHF. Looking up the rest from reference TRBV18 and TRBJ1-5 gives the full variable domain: NAGVMQNPRHLVRRRGQEARLRCSPMKGHSHVYWYRQLPEEGLKFMVYLQKENIIDESGMPKERFSAEFPKEGPSILRIQQVVRGDSAAYFCASSPPDRSGQPQHFGDGTRLSIL.

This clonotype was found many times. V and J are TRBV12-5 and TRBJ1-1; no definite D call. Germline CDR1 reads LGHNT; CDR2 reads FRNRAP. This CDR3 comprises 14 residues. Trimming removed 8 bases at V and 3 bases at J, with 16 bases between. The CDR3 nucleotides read TGTGCTAGTTGTGATTCGAGTGATCACACTGAAGCTTTCTTT. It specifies CASCDSSDHTEAFF.

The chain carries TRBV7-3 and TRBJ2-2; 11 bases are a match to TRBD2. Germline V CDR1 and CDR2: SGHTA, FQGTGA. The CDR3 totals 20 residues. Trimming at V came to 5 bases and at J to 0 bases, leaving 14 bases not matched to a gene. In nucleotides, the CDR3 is TGTGCCAGCAGCCCAGGTCCCACTAGCGGGAGTGAGGCGAACACCGGGGAGCTGTTTTTT. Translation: CASSPGPTSGSEANTGELFF.

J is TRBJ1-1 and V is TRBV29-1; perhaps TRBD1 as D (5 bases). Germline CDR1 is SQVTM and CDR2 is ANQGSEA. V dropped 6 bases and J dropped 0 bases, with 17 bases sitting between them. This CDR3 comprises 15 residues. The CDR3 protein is CSVETRQNMNTEAFF. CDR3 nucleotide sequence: TGCAGCGTCGAAACACGACAGAACATGAACACTGAAGCTTTCTTT.

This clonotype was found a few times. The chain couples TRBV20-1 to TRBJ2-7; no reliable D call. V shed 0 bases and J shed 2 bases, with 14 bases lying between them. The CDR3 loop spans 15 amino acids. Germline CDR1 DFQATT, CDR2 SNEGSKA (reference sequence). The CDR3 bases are TGCAGTGCTAGAGATACGATGGCAGGAGCCTACGAGCAGTACTTC. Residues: CSARDTMAGAYEQYF.

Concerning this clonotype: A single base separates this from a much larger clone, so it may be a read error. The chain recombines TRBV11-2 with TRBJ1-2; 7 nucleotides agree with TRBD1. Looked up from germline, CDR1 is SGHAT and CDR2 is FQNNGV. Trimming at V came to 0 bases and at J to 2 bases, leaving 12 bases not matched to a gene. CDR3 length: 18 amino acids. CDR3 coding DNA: TGTGCCAGCAGCTTAGACCGACAGGGTGCATTCGAAAACTATGGCTACACCTTC. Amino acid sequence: CASSLDRQGAFENYGYTF.

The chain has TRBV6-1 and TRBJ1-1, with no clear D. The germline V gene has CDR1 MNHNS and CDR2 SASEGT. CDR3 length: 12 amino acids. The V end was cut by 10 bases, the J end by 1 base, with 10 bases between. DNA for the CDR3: TGTGCCACCTCGAGACGGAACACTGAAGCTTTCTTT. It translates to CATSRRNTEAFF.